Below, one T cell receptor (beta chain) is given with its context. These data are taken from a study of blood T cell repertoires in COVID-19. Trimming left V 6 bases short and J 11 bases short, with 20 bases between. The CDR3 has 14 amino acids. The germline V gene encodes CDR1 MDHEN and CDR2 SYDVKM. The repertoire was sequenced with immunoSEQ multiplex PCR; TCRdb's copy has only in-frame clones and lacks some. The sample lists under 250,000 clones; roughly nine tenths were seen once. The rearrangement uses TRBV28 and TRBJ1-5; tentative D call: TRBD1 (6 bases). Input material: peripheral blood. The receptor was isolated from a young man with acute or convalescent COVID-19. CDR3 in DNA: TGTGCCAGCAGCGAGGCGGGGGCGCAGGAGGCCCAGCATTTT. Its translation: CASSEAGAQEAQHF. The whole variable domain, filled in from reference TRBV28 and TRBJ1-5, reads DVKVTQSSRYLVKRTGEKVFLECVQDMDHENMFWYRQDPGLGLRLIYFSYDVKMKEKGDIPEGYSVSREKKERFSLILESASTNQTSMYLCASSEAGAQEAQHFGDGTRLSIL.